This TCR beta chain originates from a study of T cells in women clearing cervical HPV infection (dated by TCRdb to 2016 to 2019). In terms of the full investigation: The cases were about two dozen women with histologically confirmed HPV16-related CIN3 or worse, and 2 of those women had invasive cancers. Case blood was taken at the visit when the lesion was first identified, whereas control blood was taken when infection was no longer detected. Because only a few women had HLA typing data, the possibility that HLA type acted as a confounder could not be ruled out. Five blinded duplicates per group were added as quality controls, so that 60 or so samples were obtained: around 50 participants and some 10 replicates. Among cases, blood sampling came a median of almost 150 days after lesion detection, with an interquartile range of about 85 to 230 days. Cases were matched to controls by age within five years and by the year the sample was collected. A median age of approximately 32 years was observed in cases versus under 40 in controls, and no significant differences in baseline characteristics were found. The roughly 27 controls were women who cleared a single incident HPV16 infection within 12 months without developing precancer or cancer. The exploratory proof-of-principle case-control study was nested within the Guanacaste HPV Natural History Study in Costa Rica and compared TCR repertoires across cervical HPV16 outcomes. The parent cohort enrolled about 9,700 women aged 18 or older in Guanacaste, Costa Rica, in about 1993 to 1994 and followed the women for six to eight years. Points the paper makes about the study in general: Because of the cross-sectional design, the study could not determine whether the associations came before infection or resulted from infection, and neither effector/memory subsets nor HPV-specific T cells were isolated. Significantly higher TCR repertoire richness was observed in CIN3+ cases than in controls across sequencing depths, whereas no difference in evenness was found. Because the number of T cells in each sample was unknown, differences in richness could reflect differing T-cell content rather than repertoire biology. Lower TRBV6-7 relative abundance was observed in cases than in controls (roughly 0.12% versus 0.15%; Bonferroni P = 0.0008). Cases were distinguished from controls with an estimated AUC of roughly 0.79 by random forest classifiers combining richness and V gene abundances.

The CDR3 runs 14 residues from the cysteine to the phenylalanine. Part of the CDR3 DNA is given, 33 bases translated from base 1. CDR1 and CDR2, looked up from the germline V gene (reference sequence), are GTSNPN and SVGIG. TCR beta CDR3 regions were amplified by multiplex PCR from an average of about 1,100 ng genomic DNA per sample using the immunoSEQ assay. Primer bias was corrected in the assay by using a complete synthetic TCR repertoire to establish an amplification baseline. The amplicons were sequenced using the Illumina platform. For the original study's pipeline: Error correction of the sequences involved clustering with frequency ratios plus a modified nearest-neighbor algorithm, after which the sequences were analyzed in the immunoSEQ Analyzer using IMGT gene definitions. At each rarefaction depth, TCR richness and evenness were averaged across 20 rarefaction repeats, and any sample with fewer sequences than the depth was left out. V, D and J gene relative abundances were compared between groups with Wilcoxon rank sum tests, applying FDR correction. An intraclass correlation of about 96% for TCR richness and an average of roughly 76% across 66 gene segments were obtained from the blinded duplicates. TCRdb stores this immuneACCESS table with in-frame sequences only. Part of the clones is absent; in the studies checked, under half of the shortfall reflects unresolved V genes, and no reason is known for the rest. That table furnishes V, J and clone size, whereas the DNA furnished D and trimming. The table for this sample lists 45,000 to 50,000 clones. The ten largest clones capture roughly 36% of the sample.

Every participant had a single incident cervical HPV16 infection, and prevalent HPV16 infections were excluded. Cervical HPV DNA was detected by MY09/MY11 PCR, and genotyping was performed by dot-blot hybridization. Fifteen mL of heparinized blood were centrifuged, and the buffy coat was split into aliquots, frozen at -30 degrees C, and then kept at -80 degrees C. Genomic DNA was extracted from buffy coat specimens using QIAGEN kits. As concerns this clone: The clone's antigen remains unknown. The read ends 3 residues shy of where the CDR3 ends; the end is completed using the germline J gene.

The rearrangement joined TRBV30 to TRBJ1-4; the D gene identity is not certain. The specimen sequenced was blood buffy coat. The source of this sequence is a woman aged 18 to 75 with a cervical HPV16 infection that either progressed to CIN3+ or cleared (not recorded which). The CDR3 reads as follows: CASLSEIWANVLFF. The part of the CDR3 DNA that was read is TGTGCCTCTCTTTCCGAGATCTGGGCCAACGTA.